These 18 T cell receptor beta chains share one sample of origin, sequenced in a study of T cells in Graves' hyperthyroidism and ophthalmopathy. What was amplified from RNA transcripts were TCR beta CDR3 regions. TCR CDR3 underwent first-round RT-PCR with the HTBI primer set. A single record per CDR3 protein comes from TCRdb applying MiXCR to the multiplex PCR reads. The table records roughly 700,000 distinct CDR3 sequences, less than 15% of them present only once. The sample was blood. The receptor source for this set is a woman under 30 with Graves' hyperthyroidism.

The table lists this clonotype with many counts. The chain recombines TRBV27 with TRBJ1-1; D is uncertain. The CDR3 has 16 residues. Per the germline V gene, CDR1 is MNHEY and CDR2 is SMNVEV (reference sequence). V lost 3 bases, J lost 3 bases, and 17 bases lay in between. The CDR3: CASSFYGIGTYTEAFF. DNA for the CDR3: TGTGCCAGCAGTTTTTATGGTATTGGCACTTACACTGAAGCTTTCTTT.

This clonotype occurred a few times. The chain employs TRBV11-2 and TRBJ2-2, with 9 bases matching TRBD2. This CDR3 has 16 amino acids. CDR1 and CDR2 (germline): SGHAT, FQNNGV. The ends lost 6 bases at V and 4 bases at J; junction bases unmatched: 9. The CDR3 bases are TGTGCCAGCAGACCGACTAGCGGACCCTCCACCGGGGAGCTGTTTTTT. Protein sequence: CASRPTSGPSTGELFF.

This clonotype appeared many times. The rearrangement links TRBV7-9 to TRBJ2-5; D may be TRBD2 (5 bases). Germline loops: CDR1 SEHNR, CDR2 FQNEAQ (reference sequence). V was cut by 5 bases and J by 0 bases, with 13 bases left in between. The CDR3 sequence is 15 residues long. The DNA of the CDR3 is TGTGCCAGCAGCCACGTTAGCGACTACCAAGAGACCCAGTACTTC. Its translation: CASSHVSDYQETQYF.

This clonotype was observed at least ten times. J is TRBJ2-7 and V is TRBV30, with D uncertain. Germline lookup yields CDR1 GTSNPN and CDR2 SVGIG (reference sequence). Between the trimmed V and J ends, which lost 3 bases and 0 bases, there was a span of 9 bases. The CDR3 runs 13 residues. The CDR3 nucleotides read TGTGCCTGGAGCCCTGGCAGCTCCTACGAGCAGTACTTC. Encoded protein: CAWSPGSSYEQYF.

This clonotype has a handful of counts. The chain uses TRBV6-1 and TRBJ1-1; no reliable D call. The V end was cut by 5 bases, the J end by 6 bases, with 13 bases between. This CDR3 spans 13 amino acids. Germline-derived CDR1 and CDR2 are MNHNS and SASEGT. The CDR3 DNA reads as TGTGCCAGCAGTTTTACAGCCTCCTCTGAAGCTTTCTTT. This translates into CASSFTASSEAFF.

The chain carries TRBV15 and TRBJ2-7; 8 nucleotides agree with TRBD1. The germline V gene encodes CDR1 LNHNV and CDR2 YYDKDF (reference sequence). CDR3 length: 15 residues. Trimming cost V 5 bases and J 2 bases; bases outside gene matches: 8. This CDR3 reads CATSPLGQEPYEQYF. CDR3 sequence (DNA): TGTGCCACCAGCCCACTGGGACAGGAGCCCTACGAGCAGTACTTC.

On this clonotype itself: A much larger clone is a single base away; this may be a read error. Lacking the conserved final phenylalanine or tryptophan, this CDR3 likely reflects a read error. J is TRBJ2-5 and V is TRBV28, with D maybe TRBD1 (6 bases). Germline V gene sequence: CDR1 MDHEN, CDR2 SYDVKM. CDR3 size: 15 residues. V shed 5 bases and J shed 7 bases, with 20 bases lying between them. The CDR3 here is CASSIPMAGVRTQYL. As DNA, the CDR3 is TGTGCCAGCAGTATCCCCATGGCAGGGGTCAGGACCCAGTACCTC.

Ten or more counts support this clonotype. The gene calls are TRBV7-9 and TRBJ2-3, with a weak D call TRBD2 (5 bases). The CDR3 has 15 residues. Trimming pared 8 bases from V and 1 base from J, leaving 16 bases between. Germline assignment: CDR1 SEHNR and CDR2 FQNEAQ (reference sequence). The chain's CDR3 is CASGLPTGGTDTQYF. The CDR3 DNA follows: TGTGCCAGCGGCCTCCCTACCGGGGGCACAGATACGCAGTATTTT.

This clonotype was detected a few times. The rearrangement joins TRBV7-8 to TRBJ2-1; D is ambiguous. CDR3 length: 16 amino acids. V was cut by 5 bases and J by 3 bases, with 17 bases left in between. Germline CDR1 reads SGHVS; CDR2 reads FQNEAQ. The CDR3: CASSPVHTMIYNEQFF. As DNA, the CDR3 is TGTGCCAGCAGCCCAGTTCACACCATGATCTACAATGAGCAGTTCTTC.

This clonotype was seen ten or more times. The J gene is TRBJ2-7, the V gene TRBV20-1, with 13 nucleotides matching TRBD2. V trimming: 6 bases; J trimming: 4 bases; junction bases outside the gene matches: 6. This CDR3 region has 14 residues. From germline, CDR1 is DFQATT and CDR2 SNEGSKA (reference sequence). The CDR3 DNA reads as TGCAGTGCGTCCGGGACTAGCGGGATGTACGAGCAGTACTTC. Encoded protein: CSASGTSGMYEQYF.

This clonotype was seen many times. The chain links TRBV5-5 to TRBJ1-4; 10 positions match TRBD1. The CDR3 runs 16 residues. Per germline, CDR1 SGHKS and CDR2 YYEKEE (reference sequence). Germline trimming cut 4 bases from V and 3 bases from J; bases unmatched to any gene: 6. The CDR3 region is CASSVGQGIANEKLFF. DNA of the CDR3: TGTGCCAGCAGCGTGGGACAGGGGATAGCTAATGAAAAACTGTTTTTT.

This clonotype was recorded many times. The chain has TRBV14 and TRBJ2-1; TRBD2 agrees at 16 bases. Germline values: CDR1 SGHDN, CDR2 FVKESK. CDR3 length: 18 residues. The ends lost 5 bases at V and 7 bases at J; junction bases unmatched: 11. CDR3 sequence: CASSDRPGLAGGSNEQFF. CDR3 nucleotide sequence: TGTGCCAGCAGCGATCGACCGGGACTAGCGGGGGGGTCAAATGAGCAGTTCTTC. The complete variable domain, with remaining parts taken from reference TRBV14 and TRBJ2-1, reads EAGVTQFPSHSVIEKGQTVTLRCDPISGHDNLYWYRRVMGKEIKFLLHFVKESKQDESGMPNNRFLAERTGGTYSTLKVQPAELEDSGVYFCASSDRPGLAGGSNEQFFGPGTRLTVL.

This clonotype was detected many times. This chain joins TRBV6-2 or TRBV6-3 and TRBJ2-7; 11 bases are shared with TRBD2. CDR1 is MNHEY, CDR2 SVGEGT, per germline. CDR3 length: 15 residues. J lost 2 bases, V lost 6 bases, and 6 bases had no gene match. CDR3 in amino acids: CASSPTSGGPYEQYF. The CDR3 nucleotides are TGTGCCAGCAGCCCCACTAGCGGGGGACCCTACGAGCAGTACTTC.

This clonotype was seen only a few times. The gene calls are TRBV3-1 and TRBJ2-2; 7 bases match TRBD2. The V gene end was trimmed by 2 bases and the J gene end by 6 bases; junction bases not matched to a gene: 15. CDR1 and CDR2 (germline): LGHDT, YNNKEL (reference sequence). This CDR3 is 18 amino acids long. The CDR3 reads CASSQRLERGPSAGELFF. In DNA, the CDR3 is TGTGCCAGCAGCCAACGATTAGAGCGGGGCCCTTCCGCCGGGGAGCTGTTTTTT.

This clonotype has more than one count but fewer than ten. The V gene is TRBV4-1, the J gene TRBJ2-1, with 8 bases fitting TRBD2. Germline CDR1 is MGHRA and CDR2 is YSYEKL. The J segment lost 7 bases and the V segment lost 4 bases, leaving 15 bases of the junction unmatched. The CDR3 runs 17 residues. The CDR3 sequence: CASSPGAGGGPRNEQFF. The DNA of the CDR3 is TGCGCCAGCAGCCCGGGGGCGGGGGGAGGGCCGCGTAATGAGCAGTTCTTC.

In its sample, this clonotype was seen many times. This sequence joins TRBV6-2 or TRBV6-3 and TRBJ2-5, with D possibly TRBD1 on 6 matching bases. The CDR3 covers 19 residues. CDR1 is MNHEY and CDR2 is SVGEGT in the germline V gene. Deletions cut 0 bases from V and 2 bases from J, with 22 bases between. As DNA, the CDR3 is TGTGCCAGCAGTTACTCGATTTTAGGCAGCGCACAGGGACAAGAGACCCAGTACTTC. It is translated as CASSYSILGSAQGQETQYF.

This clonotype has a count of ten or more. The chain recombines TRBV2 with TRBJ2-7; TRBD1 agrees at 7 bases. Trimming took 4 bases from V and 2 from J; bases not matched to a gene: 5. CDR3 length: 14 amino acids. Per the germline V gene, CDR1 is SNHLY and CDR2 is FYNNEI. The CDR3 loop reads CASSGGGSPYEQYF. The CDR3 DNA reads TGTGCCAGCAGTGGAGGGGGCTCTCCCTACGAGCAGTACTTC.

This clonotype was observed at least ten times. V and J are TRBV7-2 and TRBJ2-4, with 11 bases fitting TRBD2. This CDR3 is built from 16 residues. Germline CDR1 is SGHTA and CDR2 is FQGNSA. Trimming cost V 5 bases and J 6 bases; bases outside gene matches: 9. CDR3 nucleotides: TGTGCCAGCAGCCCCAACCCAACTAGCGGGAGAAACATTCAGTACTTC. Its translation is CASSPNPTSGRNIQYF. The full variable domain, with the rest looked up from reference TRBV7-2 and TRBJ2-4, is GAGVSQSPSNKVTEKGKDVELRCDPISGHTALYWYRQSLGQGLEFLIYFQGNSAPDKSGLPSDRFSAERTGGSVSTLTIQRTQQEDSAVYLCASSPNPTSGRNIQYFGAGTRLSVL.